This TCR beta chain was documented in a study of T cell responses to AZD1222 COVID-19 vaccine. Study as a whole: Recipients boosted at about 4 weeks or about 12 weeks are pooled.

The table came from immunoSEQ multiplex PCR; TCRdb's copy has only in-frame clones and leaves some out. The data show 130,000 to 150,000 clones, approximately 90% seen once. With respect to this clone: Antigen: not known.

Study-wide results and limits: The study found Spike-specific TCR breadth and depth rose after two AZD1222 doses. It should be noted that donors were predominantly white British and more often female, and clonal diversity was possibly underestimated. No repertoire was sampled before or during the peak T cell response, only after it.

This TCR derives from an adult in good health. Sequenced here: peripheral blood, sampled on day 0 of AZD1222 vaccination.

The CDR3 nucleotides read TGTGCCAGTAGGACAGGGGCTGGAAACACCATATATTTT. Translation gives CASRTGAGNTIYF. This sequence joins TRBV28 and TRBJ1-3; 9 bases map to TRBD1. The V gene end was trimmed by 9 bases and the J gene end by 2 bases; junction bases not matched to a gene: 2. The germline V gene has CDR1 MDHEN and CDR2 SYDVKM. The CDR3 sequence is 13 residues long.